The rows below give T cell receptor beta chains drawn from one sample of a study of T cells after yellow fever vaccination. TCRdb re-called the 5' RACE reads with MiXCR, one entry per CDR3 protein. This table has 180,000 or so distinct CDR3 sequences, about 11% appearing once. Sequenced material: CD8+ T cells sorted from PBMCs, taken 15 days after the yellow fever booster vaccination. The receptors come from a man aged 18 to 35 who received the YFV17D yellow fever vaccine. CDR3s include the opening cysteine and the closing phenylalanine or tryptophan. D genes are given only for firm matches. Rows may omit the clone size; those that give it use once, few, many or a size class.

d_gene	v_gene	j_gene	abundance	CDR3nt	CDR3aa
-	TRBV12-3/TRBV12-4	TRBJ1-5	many	TGTGCCAGCAGTCTCACTACAGGGTCCGGGCCCCAGCATTTT	CASSLTTGSGPQHF
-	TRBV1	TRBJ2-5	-	TGCACCAGCAGCCAAGATCGTGGGGGAGTTTACCAAGAGACCCAGTACTTC	CTSSQDRGGVYQETQYF
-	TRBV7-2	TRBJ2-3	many	TGTGCCAGCAGCTTAGTAGCTTGGGATACGCAGTATTTT	CASSLVAWDTQYF
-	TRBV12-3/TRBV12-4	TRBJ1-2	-	TGTGCCAGCAGCTTCCCAGGGGCCAACGGCTACACCTTC	CASSFPGANGYTF
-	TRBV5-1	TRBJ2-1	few	TGCGCCAGCAGCTCGGTCGGGGGCCATGAGCAGTTCTTC	CASSSVGGHEQFF
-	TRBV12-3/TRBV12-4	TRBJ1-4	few	TGTGCCAGCAGCGCGTCGGACACCGAAAAACTGTTTTTT	CASSASDTEKLFF
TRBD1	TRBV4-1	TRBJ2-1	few	TGCGCCAGCAGGCCACAGGGGGGAGATGAGCAGTTCTTC	CASRPQGGDEQFF
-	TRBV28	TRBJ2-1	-	TGTGCCAGCAGTCCTCCCTTCCCCGGGAGCGGAGGAGGGGATTACAATGAGCAGTTCTTC	CASSPPFPGSGGGDYNEQFF
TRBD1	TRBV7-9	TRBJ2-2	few	TGTGCCAGCAGCTCATCTTACCGGGACAGGGGAATCGGGGAGCTGTTTTTT	CASSSSYRDRGIGELFF
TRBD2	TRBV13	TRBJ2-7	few	TGTGCCAGCAGCCCGTCCCCTAGCGGGCTTTCCTACGAGCAGTACTTC	CASSPSPSGLSYEQYF
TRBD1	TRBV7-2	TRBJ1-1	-	TGTGCCAGCAGCTCCGGCCGGGACAGGGGGCGCACTGAAGCTTTCTTT	CASSSGRDRGRTEAFF
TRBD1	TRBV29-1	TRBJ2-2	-	TGCAGCGTTGAGTTCCGGGACAGGGGAGAGTCCGGGGAGCTGTTTTTT	CSVEFRDRGESGELFF
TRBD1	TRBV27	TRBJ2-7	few	TGTGCCAGCAGTTTATACGGGACAGTGGCCCACGAGCAGTACTTC	CASSLYGTVAHEQYF
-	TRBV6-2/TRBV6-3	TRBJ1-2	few	TGTGCCAGCAGTTACGGTCCACTCTATGGCTACACCTTC	CASSYGPLYGYTF
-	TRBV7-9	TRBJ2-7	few	TGTGCCAGCAGCCCAGGGACTGCGGCGCTGTACTTC	CASSPGTAALYF
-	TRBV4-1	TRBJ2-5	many	TGCGCCAGCAGCCAAGATCATACTCTGGAGACCCAGTACTTC	CASSQDHTLETQYF
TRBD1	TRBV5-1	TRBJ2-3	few	TGCGCCAGCAGCTTGACGGGACAGGGGACCCTTACGCAGTATTTT	CASSLTGQGTLTQYF
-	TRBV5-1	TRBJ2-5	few	TGCGCCAGCAGACCGGGACTCGAGGAGACCCAGTACTTC	CASRPGLEETQYF
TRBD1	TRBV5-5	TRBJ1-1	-	TGTGCCAGCAGCTTGGTGGGACAGGTCCAGGCAAGAAAAATGAACACTGAAGCTTTCTTT	CASSLVGQVQARKMNTEAFF
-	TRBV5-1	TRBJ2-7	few	TGCGCCAGCAGCGTGGGACCAAAGAGCTCCTACGAGCAGTACTTC	CASSVGPKSSYEQYF
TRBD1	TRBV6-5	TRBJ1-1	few	TGTGCCAGCAGTTACTCCCCAGGGGGCACTGAAGCTTTCTTT	CASSYSPGGTEAFF
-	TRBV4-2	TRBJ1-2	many	TGTGCCAGCAGCCAAGATTACGGGGATTCCTTCTATGGCTACACCTTC	CASSQDYGDSFYGYTF
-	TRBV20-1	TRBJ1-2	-	TGCAGTGCTAGAGATCCCCGAGGAGGGGGAAAGAAGGTTTGGTACGGCTACACCTTC	CSARDPRGGGKKVWYGYTF
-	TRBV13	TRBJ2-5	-	TGTGCCAGCAGCCCCCGGGCCTTCGTTGGAGAGACCCAGTACTTC	CASSPRAFVGETQYF
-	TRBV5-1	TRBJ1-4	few	TGCGCCAGCAGCTTGGCTGGGCTTCGGGAAAAACTGTTTTTT	CASSLAGLREKLFF
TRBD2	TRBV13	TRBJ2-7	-	TGTGCCAGCAGCTCCCACCGCGGGACTAGCGGACCCTCCTACGAGCAGTACTTC	CASSSHRGTSGPSYEQYF
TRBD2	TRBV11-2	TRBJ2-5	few	TGTGCCGGTGAAGGTGCGGGGGAGGAGACCCAGTACTTC	CAGEGAGEETQYF
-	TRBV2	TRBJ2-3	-	TGTGCCAGCAGAACGACTAGTTCAGATACGCAGTATTTT	CASRTTSSDTQYF
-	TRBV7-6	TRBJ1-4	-	TGTGCCAGCAGCTCGACAGACCGAGTGGAAAAACTGTTTTTT	CASSSTDRVEKLFF
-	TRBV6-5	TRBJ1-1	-	TGTGCCAGCAGTTACTCGAGGTGGAACACTGAAGCTTTCTTT	CASSYSRWNTEAFF
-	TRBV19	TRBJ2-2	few	TGTGCCAGTACTCGGAGGCCACTCAACACCGGGGAGCTGTTTTTT	CASTRRPLNTGELFF
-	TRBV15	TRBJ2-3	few	TGTGCCACCAGCAGATTCTCGGGTGCAGATACGCAGTATTTT	CATSRFSGADTQYF
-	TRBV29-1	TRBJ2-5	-	TGCAGCGTCATTGACTCACGGGACGTCAAAGAGACCCAGTACTTC	CSVIDSRDVKETQYF
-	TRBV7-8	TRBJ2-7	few	TGTGCCAGCAGTAACGATTACAGGGTCGCGCAGTACTTC	CASSNDYRVAQYF
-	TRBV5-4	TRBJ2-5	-	TGTGCCAGCAGCTTGGAGCTGCCGGGGACCCAGTACTTC	CASSLELPGTQYF
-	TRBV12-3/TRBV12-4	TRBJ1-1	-	TGTGCCAGCAGTTTAGCGCTGGGGGGGACGGGTGAAGCTTTCTTT	CASSLALGGTGEAFF
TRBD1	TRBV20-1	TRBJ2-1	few	TGCAGTGCATCAGGGGGTCATGAGCAGTTCTTC	CSASGGHEQFF
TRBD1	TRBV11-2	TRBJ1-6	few	TGTGCCAGCAGCTTGACAGGGATTAATTCACCCCTCCACTTT	CASSLTGINSPLHF
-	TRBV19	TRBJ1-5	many	TGTGCCAGTAGTCAAAGGGGTGGACAGATCAATCAGCCCCAGCATTTT	CASSQRGGQINQPQHF
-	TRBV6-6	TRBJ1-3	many	TGTGCCAGCAGTTTCTCATTCAGGGCTTCTGGAAACACCATATATTTT	CASSFSFRASGNTIYF
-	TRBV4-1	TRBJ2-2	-	TGCGCCAGCAGCCAAGTCACCGCTACCGGGGAGCTGTTTTTT	CASSQVTATGELFF
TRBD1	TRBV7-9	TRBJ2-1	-	TGTGCCAGCAGCACCGTTAGGACAGGGCAAAACAATGAGCAGTTCTTC	CASSTVRTGQNNEQFF
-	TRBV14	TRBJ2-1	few	TGTGCCAGCAGCCTCCCCGCGGCACTCTCCTACAATGAGCAGTTCTTC	CASSLPAALSYNEQFF
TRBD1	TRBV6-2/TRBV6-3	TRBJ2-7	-	TGTGCCAGCAGTTACTCGATGGGGACAGGTACCTACGAGCAGTACTTC	CASSYSMGTGTYEQYF
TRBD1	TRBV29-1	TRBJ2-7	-	TGCAGCGTTGAAGAGTCTCAGGGGGCCTACGAGCAGTACTTC	CSVEESQGAYEQYF
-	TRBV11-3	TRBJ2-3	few	TGTGCCAGCAGCTCCTTGGGAGGGGGACTTACAGATACGCAGTATTTT	CASSSLGGGLTDTQYF
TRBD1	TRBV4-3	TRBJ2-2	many	TGCGCCAGCAGCCAAGAGGGACAGGGGGGCACCGGGGAGCTGTTTTTT	CASSQEGQGGTGELFF
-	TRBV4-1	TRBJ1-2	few	TGCGCCAGCAGCCAACCGGGACACCCGACTCCCTATTACACCTTC	CASSQPGHPTPYYTF
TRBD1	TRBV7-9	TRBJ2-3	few	TGTGCCAGCAGCGGGGACAGTACCACCACAGATACGCAGTATTTT	CASSGDSTTTDTQYF
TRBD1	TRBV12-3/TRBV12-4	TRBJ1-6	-	TGTGCCAGCAGTTTAGCGACAGGGGCCAATTCACCCCTCCACTTT	CASSLATGANSPLHF
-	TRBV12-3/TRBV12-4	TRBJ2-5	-	TGTGCCAGCACTTCCGAGGGGGGGCCGTTAGAGACCCAGTACTTC	CASTSEGGPLETQYF
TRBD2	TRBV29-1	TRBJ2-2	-	TGCAGCGCGAGCGGGGAGAACACCGGGGAGCTGTTTTTT	CSASGENTGELFF
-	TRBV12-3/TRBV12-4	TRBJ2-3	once	TGTGCCAGCAGTCCTTCCTCATGGGGGGACACAGATAAGCAGTATTTT	CASSPSSWGDTDKQYF
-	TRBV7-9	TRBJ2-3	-	TGTGCCAGCAGCTTAGCTGACTCCGAGGGTCCAGATACGCAGTATTTT	CASSLADSEGPDTQYF
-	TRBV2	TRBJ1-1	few	TGTGCCAGCATGGGGGGTTTATCCGGCTACACTGAAGCTTTCTTT	CASMGGLSGYTEAFF
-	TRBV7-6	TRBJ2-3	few	TGTGCCAGCAGCGTTAGCGCAGATACGCAGTATTTT	CASSVSADTQYF
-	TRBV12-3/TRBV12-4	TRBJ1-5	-	TGTGCCAGCAGTTTAACAGGCCCGGGGGAGCCCCAGCATTTT	CASSLTGPGEPQHF
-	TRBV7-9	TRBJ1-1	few	TGTGCCAGCAGCCCCGTCCGGGAGTTGAACACTGAAGCTTTCTTT	CASSPVRELNTEAFF
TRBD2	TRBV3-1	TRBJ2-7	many	TGTGCCAGCAGCCACTCCGAGGGACTAGCGGGGTTGGCGCAGTACTTC	CASSHSEGLAGLAQYF
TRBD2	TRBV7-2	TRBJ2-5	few	TGTGCCAGCAGCTTAGCGGGTAGCGGGGGAGAGACCCAGTACTTC	CASSLAGSGGETQYF